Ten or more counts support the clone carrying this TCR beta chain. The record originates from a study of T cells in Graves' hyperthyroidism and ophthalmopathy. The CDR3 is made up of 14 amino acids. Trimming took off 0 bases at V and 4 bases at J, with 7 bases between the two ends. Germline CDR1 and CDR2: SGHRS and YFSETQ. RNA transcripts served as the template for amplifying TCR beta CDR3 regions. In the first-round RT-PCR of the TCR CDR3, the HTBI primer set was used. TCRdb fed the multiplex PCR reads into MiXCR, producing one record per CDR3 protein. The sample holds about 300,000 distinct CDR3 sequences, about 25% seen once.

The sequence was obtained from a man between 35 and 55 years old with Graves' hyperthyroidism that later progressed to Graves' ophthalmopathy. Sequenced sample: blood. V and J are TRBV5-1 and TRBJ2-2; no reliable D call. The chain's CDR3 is CASSLGQLTGELFF. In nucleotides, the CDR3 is TGCGCCAGCAGCTTGGGTCAACTCACCGGGGAGCTGTTTTTT.